This T cell receptor beta chain was identified in a study of T cell responses to AZD1222 COVID-19 vaccine. Overall study findings and caveats: Most donors were white British, females outnumbered males, and clonal diversity was possibly underestimated. Among vaccine-associated CD4 TCRs, coverage spanned spike, with dominance at 160-218 and 743-854. Repertoires were collected only later (after the peak T cell response had occurred).

Germline V gene lookup returns CDR1 LNHDA and CDR2 SQIVND (reference sequence). The CDR3 has 16 amino acids. V was trimmed by 2 bases and J by 6 bases, leaving 17 bases between them. Clones were read by immunoSEQ multiplex PCR, and TCRdb kept only the in-frame ones, dropping some. The sample holds about 110,000 clones, 81% seen once. A few counts support this clone. Its specificity is not known. This TCR was sampled from an adult in good health. Specimen: peripheral blood, collected on day 0 of AZD1222 vaccination. This rearrangement joins TRBV19 to TRBJ2-1; D could derive from TRBD1 or TRBD2 (6 bases each). The CDR3 sequence is CASSIIQGRITNEQFF. The DNA for the CDR3 is TGTGCCAGTAGTATAATCCAGGGGAGGATCACCAATGAGCAGTTCTTC.